The source of this TCR beta chain is a study of Ad26.COV2.S vaccination and SARS-CoV-2 variants. The repertoire was sequenced with immunoSEQ multiplex PCR; TCRdb's copy has only in-frame clones and lacks some. Here the sample spans about 400,000 clones, 75% to 90% being singletons. Treatment meaning: some 20 received Ad26.COV2.S at low or high dose, single or two shots; several received placebo; per-sample allocation not given. On day 63 after the first injection, vaccine and placebo recipients gave samples. This clone came up many times. CDR3 length: 15 residues. The germline V and J ends were trimmed by 6 bases and 0 bases, with 9 bases remaining between them. The germline V gene encodes CDR1 MDHEN and CDR2 SYDVKM.

The TCR originated in a person aged 18 to 59 who received the Ad26.COV2.S COVID-19 vaccine or a placebo. The input for sequencing was peripheral blood, taken in a trial of Ad26.COV2.S vaccine versus placebo. V gene TRBV28 combines with J gene TRBJ1-6; maybe TRBD1 (6 bases). This CDR3 reads CASRQGSSYNSPLHF. The CDR3 DNA sequence: TGTGCCAGCAGACAGGGAAGCTCCTATAATTCACCCCTCCACTTT.